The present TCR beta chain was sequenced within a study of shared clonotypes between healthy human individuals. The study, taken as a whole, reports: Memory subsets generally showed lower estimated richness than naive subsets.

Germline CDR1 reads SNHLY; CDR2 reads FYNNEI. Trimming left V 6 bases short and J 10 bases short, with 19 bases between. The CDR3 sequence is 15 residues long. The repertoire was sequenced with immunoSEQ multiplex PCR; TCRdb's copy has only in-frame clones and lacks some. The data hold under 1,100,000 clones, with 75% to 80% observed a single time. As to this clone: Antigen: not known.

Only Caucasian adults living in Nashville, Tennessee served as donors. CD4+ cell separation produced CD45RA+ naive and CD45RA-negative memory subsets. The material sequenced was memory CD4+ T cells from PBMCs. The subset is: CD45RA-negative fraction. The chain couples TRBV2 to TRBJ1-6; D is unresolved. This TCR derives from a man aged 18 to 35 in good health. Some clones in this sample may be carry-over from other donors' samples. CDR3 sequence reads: CASSFGPGIGSPLHF. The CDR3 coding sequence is TGTGCCAGCAGCTTCGGACCGGGAATCGGATCACCCCTCCACTTT.